A single sample gave rise to the 23 T cell receptor beta chains below, sequenced in a study of cytomegalovirus exposure and HLA in healthy donors. In the PCR, 60 Vbeta and 13 Jbeta primers were used. Method: immunoSEQ multiplex PCR; TCRdb's copy keeps in-frame clones and lacks some. This sample has more than 150,000 clones; around 74% occur once, and the top ten carry 1.5%. Sequencing was carried out using PBMCs. The receptors come from a girl between 10 and 17 years old in good health and CMV-seropositive.

V gene TRBV6-1 combines with J gene TRBJ2-2; 8 nucleotides match TRBD2. V lost 6 bases and J lost 4; bases outside the gene matches: 7. This CDR3 contains 15 residues. Germline values: CDR1 MNHNS, CDR2 SASEGT. For the CDR3, the DNA is TGTGCCAGCAGCATCGGTCGGGGGGGCACCGGGGAGCTGTTTTTT. This sequence encodes CASSIGRGGTGELFF.

This clone was seen a handful of times. The chain recombines TRBV6-1 with TRBJ2-7; 7 bases are shared with TRBD1. In germline, CDR1 is MNHNS, CDR2 SASEGT. The V and J ends lost 2 bases and 1 base, in that order; junction bases with no gene match: 8. The CDR3 loop spans 16 amino acids. CDR3 bases: TGTGCCAGCAGTGAAATTATCGGGACAGCTTCCTACGAGCAGTACTTC. Its translation is CASSEIIGTASYEQYF.

The rearrangement links TRBV30 to TRBJ2-4; 8 bases align to TRBD1. J was trimmed by 0 bases and V by 7 bases; bases with no gene match: 2. The CDR3 contains 13 residues. Germline CDR1 is GTSNPN and CDR2 is SVGIG (reference sequence). This CDR3 is CASDRGAKNIQYF. CDR3 coding DNA: TGTGCCTCCGACAGGGGAGCCAAAAACATTCAGTACTTC.

This chain connects TRBV19 to TRBJ1-2; D not resolved. The CDR3 contains 11 residues. Germline CDR1 is LNHDA and CDR2 is SQIVND (reference sequence). The ends were cut back, 6 bases at V and 1 base at J, with 3 bases in the middle. The DNA for the CDR3 is TGTGCCAGTAGATATAACTATGGCTACACCTTC. It translates to CASRYNYGYTF.

The V call is TRBV29-1, the J call TRBJ2-5; D is unresolved. Gene TRBJ2-7 matches the end of the DNA better, so the J call may be wrong. Germline lookup yields CDR1 SQVTM and CDR2 ANQGSEA. The CDR3 has 13 residues. In nucleotides, the CDR3 is TGCAGCGTTGAGAGTACGTACTCCTACGAGCAGTACTTC. Protein sequence: CSVESTYSYEQYF.

The chain carries TRBV6-1 and TRBJ1-4, with a tentative D call TRBD1 (5 bases). The germline V gene encodes CDR1 MNHNS and CDR2 SASEGT. V lost 1 base and J 8 bases, leaving 17 bases between the germline ends. The CDR3 loop spans 16 amino acids. CDR3 DNA: TGTGCCAGCAGTGAAGAAGAAGGACAAGGTAACGAAAAACTGTTTTTT. It is translated as CASSEEEGQGNEKLFF.

In this sample, this clone turned up once. V gene TRBV5-8 combines with J gene TRBJ2-5; 8 bases fit TRBD1. This CDR3 comprises 17 residues. Germline V CDR1 and CDR2: SGHTS, YDEGEE. Trimming at V came to 2 bases and at J to 7 bases, leaving 16 bases not matched to a gene. CDR3 residues: CASSLWDPPRQGATQYF. The CDR3 nucleotides read TGTGCCAGCAGCTTATGGGACCCCCCACGGCAGGGGGCGACCCAGTACTTC.

This clone occurred a few times. V and J are TRBV4-1 and TRBJ1-6; a weak D match, TRBD1 (5 bases). Trimming removed 2 bases from V and 5 bases from J, with 10 bases in between. The CDR3 spans 15 residues. Germline CDR1 and CDR2: MGHRA and YSYEKL. CDR3 coding DNA: TGCGCCAGCAGCCAACAAACAGGTGATAATTCACCCCTCCACTTT. The encoded protein is CASSQQTGDNSPLHF.

This sequence joins TRBV5-4 and TRBJ2-1; a possible D gene is TRBD1 (6 bases). Trimming cost V 3 bases and J 4 bases, with 8 bases left between them. This CDR3 region has 13 residues. Germline CDR1 reads SGHNT; CDR2 reads YYREEE (reference sequence). CDR3 amino acids: CASSYDRYNEQFF. The CDR3 region has the DNA TGTGCCAGCAGCTACGACAGGTACAATGAGCAGTTCTTC. The whole variable domain, remainder taken from reference TRBV5-4 and TRBJ2-1, is ETGVTQSPTHLIKTRGQQVTLRCSSQSGHNTVSWYQQALGQGPQFIFQYYREEENGRGNFPPRFSGLQFPNYSSELNVNALELDDSALYLCASSYDRYNEQFFGPGTRLTVL.

This clone was observed a handful of times. The chain carries TRBV29-1 and TRBJ2-1, with a possible D match to TRBD2 (5 bases). The CDR3 runs 15 residues. Trimming cost V 3 bases and J 6 bases, with 18 bases left between them. Germline CDR1 and CDR2: SQVTM and ANQGSEA. The CDR3 DNA sequence: TGCAGCGTTGACTGGACTGGTCGTGCGGGCAATGAGCAGTTCTTC. Its protein is CSVDWTGRAGNEQFF.

This clone showed up just a few times. The chain's CDR3 is CASSFRGQGHYEQYF. CDR3 nucleotide sequence: TGTGCCAGCAGTTTCCGCGGACAGGGTCACTACGAGCAGTACTTC. The chain is built from TRBV5-6 and TRBJ2-7; 8 positions match TRBD1. CDR1 and CDR2 from the germline V gene are SGHDT and YYEEEE. The J segment lost 3 bases and the V segment lost 5 bases, leaving 10 bases of the junction unmatched. This CDR3 contains 15 residues.

The chain recombines TRBV9 with TRBJ2-1, with 12 bases aligning to TRBD2. V was pared by 1 base and J by 4 bases, with 3 bases of the junction left unmatched. Germline lookup yields CDR1 SGDLS and CDR2 YYNGEE. The CDR3 length is 16 residues. CDR3 sequence reads: CASSVLAGGVYNEQFF. CDR3 sequence (DNA): TGTGCCAGCAGCGTACTAGCGGGGGGGGTTTACAATGAGCAGTTCTTC.

This chain uses TRBV5-5 with TRBJ2-4, with D perhaps matching TRBD2 (5 bases). The CDR3 extends over 14 amino acids. Germline values: CDR1 SGHKS, CDR2 YYEKEE (reference sequence). V lost 3 bases, J lost 5 bases, and 12 bases lay in between. This chain's CDR3 is CASSYGDFENIQYF. Here the CDR3 DNA reads TGTGCCAGCAGCTACGGGGATTTCGAAAACATTCAGTACTTC.

The chain is built from TRBV30 and TRBJ1-5, with D possibly matching TRBD1 (6 bases). V lost 5 bases and J 1 base, leaving 15 bases between the germline ends. Looked up from germline, CDR1 is GTSNPN and CDR2 is SVGIG (reference sequence). The CDR3 totals 15 residues. This CDR3 reads CAWGGAGASNQPQHF. The DNA of the CDR3 is TGTGCCTGGGGGGGGGCGGGCGCGAGCAATCAGCCCCAGCATTTT.

The J gene is TRBJ2-1, the V gene TRBV25-1; D not certain. Germline assignment: CDR1 MGHDK and CDR2 SYGVNS. The germline V and J ends were trimmed by 4 bases and 8 bases, with 18 bases remaining between them. The CDR3 covers 15 residues. CDR3 coding DNA: TGTGCCAGCAGTGTCCGCGGTCCTGGTGGTGATGAGCAGTTCTTC. Residues: CASSVRGPGGDEQFF. Full variable domain (outside the CDR3, taken from reference TRBV25-1 and TRBJ2-1): EADIYQTPRYLVIGTGKKITLECSQTMGHDKMYWYQQDPGMELHLIHYSYGVNSTEKGDLSSESTVSRIRTEHFPLTLESARPSHTSQYLCASSVRGPGGDEQFFGPGTRLTVL.

The table lists this clone with a few counts. CDR3 protein: CASRSTGELFF. As DNA, the CDR3 is TGCGCCAGCAGAAGTACAGGGGAGCTGTTTTTT. The rearrangement links TRBV10-2 to TRBJ2-2; D unresolved. The CDR3 length is 11 residues. V was trimmed by 6 bases and J by 8 bases, leaving 7 bases between them. Germline V gene lookup returns CDR1 WSHSY and CDR2 SAAADI.

The chain links TRBV19 to TRBJ2-1; D remains ambiguous. Trimming shortened V by 3 bases and J by 5 bases, and 5 bases separated the two germline ends. This CDR3 region has 12 residues. Germline lookup yields CDR1 LNHDA and CDR2 SQIVND (reference sequence). CDR3 region: CASSIRDNEQFF. The DNA for the CDR3 is TGTGCCAGTAGTATTCGAGACAATGAGCAGTTCTTC. The entire variable domain, with the rest obtained from reference TRBV19 and TRBJ2-1, is as follows: DGGITQSPKYLFRKEGQNVTLSCEQNLNHDAMYWYRQDPGQGLRLIYYSQIVNDFQKGDIAEGYSVSREKKESFPLTVTSAQKNPTAFYLCASSIRDNEQFFGPGTRLTVL.

The rearrangement links TRBV9 to TRBJ1-4; TRBD1 is a possible D gene (5 bases). The CDR3 contains 15 residues. The germline gives CDR1 SGDLS, CDR2 YYNGEE. V shed 0 bases and J shed 7 bases, with 13 bases lying between them. This chain's CDR3 is CASSVVAGFGEKLFF. In nucleotides, the CDR3 is TGTGCCAGCAGCGTAGTTGCAGGGTTTGGTGAAAAACTGTTTTTT.

The sample holds one count of this clone. The rearrangement links TRBV12-5 to TRBJ2-2; possible D gene TRBD2, 6 bases. V was trimmed by 3 bases and J by 4 bases, leaving 15 bases between them. The CDR3 contains 16 residues. Germline V gives CDR1 LGHNT, CDR2 FRNRAP. The CDR3 protein is CASGFRRSRGTGELFF. The CDR3 DNA sequence: TGTGCTAGTGGTTTCAGGCGGTCGCGGGGCACCGGGGAGCTGTTTTTT.

A single count supports this clone. The rearrangement joins TRBV9 to TRBJ1-1; possibly TRBD1 for D (5 bases). Germline V lookup: CDR1 SGDLS, CDR2 YYNGEE. There are 14 residues in the CDR3. V was cut by 4 bases and J by 1 base, with 11 bases left in between. The CDR3 DNA reads as TGTGCCAGCAGCCCCACGACAGAGAACACTGAAGCTTTCTTT. It encodes CASSPTTENTEAFF.

The V and J genes are TRBV28 and TRBJ1-5; 8 positions agree with TRBD1. Per germline, CDR1 MDHEN and CDR2 SYDVKM. This CDR3 region has 15 residues. V lost 2 bases and J lost 9; bases outside the gene matches: 9. This chain's CDR3 is CASSLPGQGAGPQHF. DNA for the CDR3: TGTGCCAGCAGTTTACCCGGGCAGGGGGCTGGGCCCCAGCATTTT.

This chain uses TRBV5-6 with TRBJ2-6; possibly TRBD1 for D (7 bases). Germline CDR1 SGHDT, CDR2 YYEEEE. Deletions cut 5 bases from V and 2 bases from J, with 11 bases between. The CDR3 runs 15 residues. The CDR3 loop is CASSGGGAGANVLTF. DNA of the CDR3: TGTGCCAGCAGTGGAGGGGGCGCTGGGGCCAACGTCCTGACTTTC.

The chain links TRBV4-1 to TRBJ2-7; no reliable D call. There are 15 residues in the CDR3. Trimming left V 0 bases short and J 7 bases short, with 16 bases between. Germline V lookup: CDR1 MGHRA, CDR2 YSYEKL. Written as DNA, the CDR3 is TGCGCCAGCAGCCAAGACGCGCATACTTGGTTGGAGCAGTACTTC. The encoded protein is CASSQDAHTWLEQYF.